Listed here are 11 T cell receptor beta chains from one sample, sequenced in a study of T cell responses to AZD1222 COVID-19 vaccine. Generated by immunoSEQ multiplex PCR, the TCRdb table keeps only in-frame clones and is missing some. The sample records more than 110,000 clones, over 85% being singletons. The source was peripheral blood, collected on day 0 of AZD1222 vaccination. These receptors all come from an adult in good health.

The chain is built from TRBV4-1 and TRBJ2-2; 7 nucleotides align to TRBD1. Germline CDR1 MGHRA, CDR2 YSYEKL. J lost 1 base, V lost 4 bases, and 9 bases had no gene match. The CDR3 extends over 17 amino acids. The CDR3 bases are TGCGCCAGCAGCCTCTTCACAGGGGCGGGGAACACCGGGGAGCTGTTTTTT. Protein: CASSLFTGAGNTGELFF.

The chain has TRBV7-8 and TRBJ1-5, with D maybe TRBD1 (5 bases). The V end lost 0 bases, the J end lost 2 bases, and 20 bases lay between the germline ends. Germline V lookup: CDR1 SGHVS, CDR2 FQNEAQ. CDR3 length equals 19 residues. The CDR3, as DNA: TGTGCCAGCAGCTTAGCTTCGTGGCTGGGACGGGAAGGCAATCAGCCCCAGCATTTT. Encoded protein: CASSLASWLGREGNQPQHF.

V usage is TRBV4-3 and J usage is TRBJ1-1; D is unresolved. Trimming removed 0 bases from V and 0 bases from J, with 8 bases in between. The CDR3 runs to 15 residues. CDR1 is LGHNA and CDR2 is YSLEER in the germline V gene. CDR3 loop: CASSQDSRLNTEAFF. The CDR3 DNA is TGCGCCAGCAGCCAAGATTCGAGGTTGAACACTGAAGCTTTCTTT.

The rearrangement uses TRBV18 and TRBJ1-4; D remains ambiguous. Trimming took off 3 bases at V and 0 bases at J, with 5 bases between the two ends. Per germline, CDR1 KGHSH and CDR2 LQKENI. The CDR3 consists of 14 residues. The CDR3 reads CASSPLPTNEKLFF. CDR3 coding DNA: TGTGCCAGCTCACCTCTACCAACTAATGAAAAACTGTTTTTT.

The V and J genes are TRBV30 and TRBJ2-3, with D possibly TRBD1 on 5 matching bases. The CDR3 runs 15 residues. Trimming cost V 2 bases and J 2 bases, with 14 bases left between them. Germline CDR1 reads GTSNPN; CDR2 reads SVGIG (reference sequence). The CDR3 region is CAWSQLTGFTDTQYF. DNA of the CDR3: TGTGCCTGGAGTCAACTAACAGGTTTCACAGATACGCAGTATTTT.

The CDR3 bases are TGTGCCAGCAGCCTCCTAGAGGACAACTATGGCTACACCTTC. This translates into CASSLLEDNYGYTF. V gene TRBV7-2 combines with J gene TRBJ1-2; D ambiguous. Trimming took off 5 bases at V and 2 bases at J, with 12 bases between the two ends. The CDR3 consists of 14 residues. Germline V gene lookup returns CDR1 SGHTA and CDR2 FQGNSA.

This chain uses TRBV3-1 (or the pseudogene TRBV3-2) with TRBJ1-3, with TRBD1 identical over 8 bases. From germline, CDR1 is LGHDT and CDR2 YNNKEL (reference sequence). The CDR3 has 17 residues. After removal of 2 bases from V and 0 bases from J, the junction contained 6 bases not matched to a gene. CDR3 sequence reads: CASSQLTGASSGNTIYF. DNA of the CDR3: TGTGCCAGCAGCCAACTGACAGGGGCCTCCTCTGGAAACACCATATATTTT.

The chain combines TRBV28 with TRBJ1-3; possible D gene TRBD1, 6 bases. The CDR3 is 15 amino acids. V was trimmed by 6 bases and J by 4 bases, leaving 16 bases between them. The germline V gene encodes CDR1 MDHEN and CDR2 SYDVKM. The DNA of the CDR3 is TGTGCCAGCAGAGAGCTCCCCACAGGGGGAAACACCATATATTTT. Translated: CASRELPTGGNTIYF.

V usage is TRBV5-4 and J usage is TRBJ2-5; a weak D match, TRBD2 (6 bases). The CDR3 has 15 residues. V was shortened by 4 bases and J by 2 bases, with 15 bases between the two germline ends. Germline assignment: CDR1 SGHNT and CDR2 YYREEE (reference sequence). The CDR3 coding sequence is TGTGCCAGCAGCCCGGGGCTAGCGAGTCAAGAGACCCAGTACTTC. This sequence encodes CASSPGLASQETQYF. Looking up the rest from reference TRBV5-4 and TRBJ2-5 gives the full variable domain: ETGVTQSPTHLIKTRGQQVTLRCSSQSGHNTVSWYQQALGQGPQFIFQYYREEENGRGNFPPRFSGLQFPNYSSELNVNALELDDSALYLCASSPGLASQETQYFGPGTRLLVL.

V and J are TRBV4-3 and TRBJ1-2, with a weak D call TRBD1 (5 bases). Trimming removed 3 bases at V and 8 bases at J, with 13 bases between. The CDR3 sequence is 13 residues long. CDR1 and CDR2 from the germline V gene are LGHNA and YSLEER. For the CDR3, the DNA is TGCGCCAGCAGCCACATAAGGGGTTACGGCTACACCTTC. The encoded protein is CASSHIRGYGYTF.

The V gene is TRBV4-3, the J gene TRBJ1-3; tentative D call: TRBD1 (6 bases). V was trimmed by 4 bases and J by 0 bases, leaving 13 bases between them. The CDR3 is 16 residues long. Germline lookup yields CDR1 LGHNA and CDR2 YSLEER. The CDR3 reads CASSPILDSSGNTIYF. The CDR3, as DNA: TGCGCCAGCAGCCCGATTTTGGACAGCTCTGGAAACACCATATATTTT.